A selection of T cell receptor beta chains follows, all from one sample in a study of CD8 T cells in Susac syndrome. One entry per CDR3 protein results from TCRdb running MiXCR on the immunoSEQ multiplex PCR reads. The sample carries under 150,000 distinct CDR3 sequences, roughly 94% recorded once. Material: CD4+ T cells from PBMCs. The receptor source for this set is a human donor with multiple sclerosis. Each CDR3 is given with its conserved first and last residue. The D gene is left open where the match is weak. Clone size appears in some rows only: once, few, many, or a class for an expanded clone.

CDR3 protein: CASSFGQGGTQYF
CDR3 DNA: TGCGCCAGCAGCTTTGGACAGGGCGGGACCCAGTACTTC
CDR3 length: 13
clone size: NA
V gene: TRBV5-1
D gene: TRBD1
J gene: TRBJ2-5

CDR3 protein: CASSLPGVSYEQYF
CDR3 DNA: TGTGCCAGCTCATTACCCGGCGTCTCCTACGAGCAGTACTTC
CDR3 length: 14
clone size: NA
V gene: TRBV18
D gene: NA
J gene: TRBJ2-7

CDR3 protein: CSVGLMPQETQYF
CDR3 DNA: TGCAGCGTTGGCCTGATGCCGCAAGAGACCCAGTACTTC
CDR3 length: 13
clone size: NA
V gene: TRBV29-1
D gene: NA
J gene: TRBJ2-5

CDR3 protein: CASSYSQGDTEAFF
CDR3 DNA: TGTGCCAGCAGTTACTCACAGGGGGATACTGAAGCTTTCTTT
CDR3 length: 14
clone size: NA
V gene: TRBV6-5
D gene: TRBD1
J gene: TRBJ1-1

CDR3 protein: CASSSAGFGYTF
CDR3 DNA: TGTGCCAGTAGTAGCGCAGGGTTTGGCTACACCTTC
CDR3 length: 12
clone size: NA
V gene: TRBV19
D gene: NA
J gene: TRBJ1-2

CDR3 protein: CASTGAPGNYGYTF
CDR3 DNA: TGCGCCAGCACAGGGGCGCCGGGGAACTATGGCTACACCTTC
CDR3 length: 14
clone size: few
V gene: TRBV5-1
D gene: NA
J gene: TRBJ1-2

CDR3 protein: CAWTHSNEQFF
CDR3 DNA: TGTGCCTGGACGCATTCCAATGAGCAGTTCTTC
CDR3 length: 11
clone size: NA
V gene: TRBV30
D gene: NA
J gene: TRBJ2-1

CDR3 protein: CASSYFSHGELFF
CDR3 DNA: TGTGCCAGCAGTTACTTTTCACACGGGGAGCTGTTTTTT
CDR3 length: 13
clone size: NA
V gene: TRBV6-5
D gene: NA
J gene: TRBJ2-2

CDR3 protein: CASRRQDPNEKLFF
CDR3 DNA: TGTGCCAGCAGAAGACAGGATCCTAATGAAAAACTGTTTTTT
CDR3 length: 14
clone size: NA
V gene: TRBV6-5
D gene: NA
J gene: TRBJ1-4

CDR3 protein: CAATPAGGRELFF
CDR3 DNA: TGTGCCGCGACGCCCGCCGGGGGAAGGGAGCTGTTTTTT
CDR3 length: 13
clone size: NA
V gene: TRBV7-9
D gene: NA
J gene: TRBJ2-2

CDR3 protein: CASSSLKGRIYGYTF
CDR3 DNA: TGTGCCAGCAGCTCATTGAAGGGACGGATCTATGGCTACACCTTC
CDR3 length: 15
clone size: NA
V gene: TRBV11-2
D gene: NA
J gene: TRBJ1-2

CDR3 protein: CASSLDGTGNSVMQYF
CDR3 DNA: TGTGCCAGCAGCTTGGATGGGACAGGGAATTCCGTGATGCAGTACTTC
CDR3 length: 16
clone size: NA
V gene: TRBV5-4
D gene: TRBD1
J gene: TRBJ2-7

CDR3 protein: CAWTVSGANVLTF
CDR3 DNA: TGTGCCTGGACAGTCTCTGGGGCCAACGTCCTGACTTTC
CDR3 length: 13
clone size: NA
V gene: TRBV30
D gene: NA
J gene: TRBJ2-6

CDR3 protein: CSAERADSYEQYF
CDR3 DNA: TGCAGTGCTGAAAGAGCGGACTCCTACGAGCAGTACTTC
CDR3 length: 13
clone size: NA
V gene: TRBV20-1
D gene: NA
J gene: TRBJ2-7

CDR3 protein: CSVTTGMYTEAFF
CDR3 DNA: TGCAGCGTGACGACAGGGATGTACACTGAAGCTTTCTTT
CDR3 length: 13
clone size: NA
V gene: TRBV29-1
D gene: TRBD1
J gene: TRBJ1-1

CDR3 protein: CAWTQGGSTEAFF
CDR3 DNA: TGTGCCTGGACACAGGGGGGCAGCACTGAAGCTTTCTTT
CDR3 length: 13
clone size: NA
V gene: TRBV30
D gene: TRBD1
J gene: TRBJ1-1

CDR3 protein: CSAGTGSLNTEAFF
CDR3 DNA: TGCAGTGCTGGAACCGGCAGCCTGAACACTGAAGCTTTCTTT
CDR3 length: 14
clone size: NA
V gene: TRBV20-1
D gene: NA
J gene: TRBJ1-1

CDR3 protein: CAGDRVGQPQHF
CDR3 DNA: TGCGCCGGGGACAGGGTAGGACAGCCCCAGCATTTT
CDR3 length: 12
clone size: NA
V gene: TRBV5-1
D gene: TRBD1
J gene: TRBJ1-5

CDR3 protein: CASSSSTGEVYAGELFF
CDR3 DNA: TGTGCCAGCAGTAGCTCGACAGGGGAGGTTTACGCCGGGGAGCTGTTTTTT
CDR3 length: 17
clone size: NA
V gene: TRBV27
D gene: TRBD1
J gene: TRBJ2-2

CDR3 protein: CASTESASYESEQYF
CDR3 DNA: TGTGCCAGTACCGAGTCGGCCAGCTACGAGTCGGAGCAGTACTTC
CDR3 length: 15
clone size: NA
V gene: TRBV19
D gene: NA
J gene: TRBJ2-7

CDR3 protein: CASSIGPRGTEAFF
CDR3 DNA: TGTGCCAGTAGTATAGGTCCCCGAGGCACTGAAGCTTTCTTT
CDR3 length: 14
clone size: NA
V gene: TRBV19
D gene: NA
J gene: TRBJ1-1

CDR3 protein: CAWRLPGGRGWFTF
CDR3 DNA: TGTGCCTGGAGGCTGCCTGGAGGACGGGGTTGGTTCACCTTC
CDR3 length: 14
clone size: NA
V gene: TRBV30
D gene: NA
J gene: TRBJ1-2

CDR3 protein: CASSLSGGGETQYF
CDR3 DNA: TGCGCCAGCAGCTTGAGCGGGGGGGGAGAGACCCAGTACTTC
CDR3 length: 14
clone size: NA
V gene: TRBV5-1
D gene: TRBD2
J gene: TRBJ2-5

CDR3 protein: CASSQDWGGAQGTQYF
CDR3 DNA: TGTGCCAGCAGCCAAGACTGGGGGGGGGCCCAAGGGACCCAGTACTTC
CDR3 length: 16
clone size: NA
V gene: TRBV3-1
D gene: NA
J gene: TRBJ2-5

CDR3 protein: CSVAAGLAGLGPNEQFF
CDR3 DNA: TGCAGCGTTGCCGCGGGACTAGCGGGATTGGGCCCTAATGAGCAGTTCTTC
CDR3 length: 17
clone size: NA
V gene: TRBV29-1
D gene: TRBD2
J gene: TRBJ2-1

CDR3 protein: CASSPLARLQSTDTQYF
CDR3 DNA: TGTGCCAGCAGTCCTCTAGCGAGACTTCAGAGCACAGATACGCAGTATTTT
CDR3 length: 17
clone size: NA
V gene: TRBV27
D gene: NA
J gene: TRBJ2-3

CDR3 protein: CASSLAGAQETQYF
CDR3 DNA: TGTGCCAGCAGCTTAGCCGGGGCGCAAGAGACCCAGTACTTC
CDR3 length: 14
clone size: NA
V gene: TRBV7-9
D gene: NA
J gene: TRBJ2-5

CDR3 protein: CASSDLRPGPIATNEKLFF
CDR3 DNA: TGTGCCAGCAGTGATCTACGCCCGGGACCGATAGCAACTAATGAAAAACTGTTTTTT
CDR3 length: 19
clone size: NA
V gene: TRBV6-2/TRBV6-3
D gene: NA
J gene: TRBJ1-4

CDR3 protein: CSAAWIGTGEKLFF
CDR3 DNA: TGCAGTGCTGCTTGGATCGGGACAGGTGAAAAACTGTTTTTT
CDR3 length: 14
clone size: NA
V gene: TRBV20-1
D gene: TRBD1
J gene: TRBJ1-4

CDR3 protein: CSARDRSSYNSPLHF
CDR3 DNA: TGCAGTGCTAGGGACAGGAGCTCCTATAATTCACCCCTCCACTTT
CDR3 length: 15
clone size: NA
V gene: TRBV20-1
D gene: TRBD1
J gene: TRBJ1-6

CDR3 protein: CSVDPLRRGIGSTDTQYF
CDR3 DNA: TGCAGCGTTGACCCCCTAAGGAGAGGGATAGGGAGCACAGATACGCAGTATTTT
CDR3 length: 18
clone size: NA
V gene: TRBV29-1
D gene: NA
J gene: TRBJ2-3

CDR3 protein: CASSPPGTLKGEQYF
CDR3 DNA: TGTGCCAGCTCACCACCCGGGACTCTTAAGGGGGAGCAGTACTTC
CDR3 length: 15
clone size: NA
V gene: TRBV18
D gene: NA
J gene: TRBJ2-7

CDR3 protein: CASGQDSGEETQYF
CDR3 DNA: TGTGCCAGCGGCCAGGACTCGGGGGAAGAGACCCAGTACTTC
CDR3 length: 14
clone size: NA
V gene: TRBV2
D gene: NA
J gene: TRBJ2-5

CDR3 protein: CASSQGAPAAYGYTF
CDR3 DNA: TGTGCCAGCAGCCAAGGGGCACCTGCAGCCTATGGCTACACCTTC
CDR3 length: 15
clone size: NA
V gene: TRBV3-1
D gene: NA
J gene: TRBJ1-2

CDR3 protein: CAWSKDRFNEKLFF
CDR3 DNA: TGTGCCTGGAGTAAGGACAGGTTTAATGAAAAACTGTTTTTT
CDR3 length: 14
clone size: NA
V gene: TRBV30
D gene: TRBD1
J gene: TRBJ1-4

CDR3 protein: CASSIQGSGGYTF
CDR3 DNA: TGTGCCAGTAGTATACAGGGGTCGGGTGGCTACACCTTC
CDR3 length: 13
clone size: NA
V gene: TRBV19
D gene: NA
J gene: TRBJ1-2

CDR3 protein: CASSLQGSKEKLFF
CDR3 DNA: TGTGCCAGCAGCCTACAGGGTAGTAAGGAAAAACTGTTTTTT
CDR3 length: 14
clone size: NA
V gene: TRBV7-3
D gene: NA
J gene: TRBJ1-4

CDR3 protein: CSVGAGQGITEAFF
CDR3 DNA: TGCAGCGTCGGGGCGGGACAGGGCATCACTGAAGCTTTCTTT
CDR3 length: 14
clone size: NA
V gene: TRBV29-1
D gene: TRBD1
J gene: TRBJ1-1

CDR3 protein: CASSLAGLNEQFF
CDR3 DNA: TGCGCCAGCAGCTTGGCGGGTCTCAATGAGCAGTTCTTC
CDR3 length: 13
clone size: once
V gene: TRBV5-1
D gene: NA
J gene: TRBJ2-1

CDR3 protein: CASSRPGPTLYGYTF
CDR3 DNA: TGTGCCAGCAGCCGGCCGGGACCGACGCTCTATGGCTACACCTTC
CDR3 length: 15
clone size: NA
V gene: TRBV6-2/TRBV6-3
D gene: NA
J gene: TRBJ1-2

CDR3 protein: CSVTQGGGNTIYF
CDR3 DNA: TGCAGCGTCACCCAGGGAGGTGGAAACACCATATATTTT
CDR3 length: 13
clone size: NA
V gene: TRBV29-1
D gene: NA
J gene: TRBJ1-3

CDR3 protein: CASSQRDTRAGAKNIQYF
CDR3 DNA: TGTGCCAGCAGCCAGAGAGACACCAGGGCGGGAGCCAAAAACATTCAGTACTTC
CDR3 length: 18
clone size: NA
V gene: TRBV7-9
D gene: NA
J gene: TRBJ2-4